This TCR beta chain derives from a study of blood T cell repertoires in COVID-19. On the study more broadly: Material from acute and convalescent COVID-19 was sourced from the United States, Italy and Spain. The analysed material was cDNA or gDNA that came from T cells, B-cell-depleted T cells, or PBMCs.

How the authors handled the data: Counts of nucleated cells, estimated from reference gene primer amplification, were obtained. Only in-frame clones appear in the TCRdb table, and some are missing; sequencing was by immunoSEQ multiplex PCR. V and J calls and clone size are copied from that table; D and trimming were computed from the DNA. In the table there are fewer than 300,000 clones, roughly nine tenths of which are singletons. The Seattle patients, enrolled during active infection, were followed longitudinally. Trimming removed 2 bases at V and 2 bases at J, with 10 bases between. The CDR3 has 15 residues. Germline V CDR1 and CDR2: SGHVS, FQNEAQ.

This receptor was taken from a woman aged 25 to 39 with COVID-19, enrolled during active disease. This chain joins TRBV7-8 and TRBJ1-3; the D gene is possibly TRBD1 (5 bases). The sample consisted of peripheral blood. CDR3 region: CASSLNQGTGNTIYF. The CDR3 nucleotides read TGTGCCAGCAGCTTAAATCAGGGTACTGGAAACACCATATATTTT.